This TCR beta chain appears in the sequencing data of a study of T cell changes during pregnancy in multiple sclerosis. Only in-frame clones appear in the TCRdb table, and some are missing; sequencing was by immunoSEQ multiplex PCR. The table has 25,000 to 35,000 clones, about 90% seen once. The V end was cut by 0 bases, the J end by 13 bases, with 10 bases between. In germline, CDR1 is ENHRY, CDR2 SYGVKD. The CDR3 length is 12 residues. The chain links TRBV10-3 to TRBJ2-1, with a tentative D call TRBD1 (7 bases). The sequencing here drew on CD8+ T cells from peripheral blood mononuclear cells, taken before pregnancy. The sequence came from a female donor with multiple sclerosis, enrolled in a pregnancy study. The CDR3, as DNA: TGTGCCATCAGTGAGTCGGAGGGGGCTCAGTTCTTC. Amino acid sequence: CAISESEGAQFF.